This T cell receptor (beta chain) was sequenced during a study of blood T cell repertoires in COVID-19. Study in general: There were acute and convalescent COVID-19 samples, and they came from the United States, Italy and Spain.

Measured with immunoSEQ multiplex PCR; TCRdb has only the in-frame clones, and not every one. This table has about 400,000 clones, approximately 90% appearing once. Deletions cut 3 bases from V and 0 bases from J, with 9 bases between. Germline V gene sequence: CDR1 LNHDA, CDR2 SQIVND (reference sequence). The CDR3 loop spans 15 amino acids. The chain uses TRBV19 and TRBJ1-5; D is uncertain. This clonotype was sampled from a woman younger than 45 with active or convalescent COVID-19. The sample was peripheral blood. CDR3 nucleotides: TGTGCCAGTAGTATTTCAGAATATAGCAATCAGCCCCAGCATTTT. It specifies CASSISEYSNQPQHF.